This T cell receptor beta chain is from a study of breast tumors, draining lymph nodes, adjacent tissues. Broader study findings: Tumor and nontumor repertoires were significantly more similar in luminal-like than in basal-like breast cancer. Tumors had less TCR diversity than lymph nodes, more than nontumor tissue. Most tumor T cells seemingly derive from lymph node, then expand in tumor.

TCRdb called the multiplex PCR reads again in MiXCR, with one record for every CDR3 protein. The repertoire holds fewer than 85,000 distinct CDR3 sequences, approximately 19% seen once, with about 2.4% in the top ten. CDR3 length: 15 amino acids. Germline V gene data show CDR1 as SGHNT and CDR2 as YYREEE (reference sequence). Samples came from axillary lymph nodes draining the breast cancer. With respect to this clonotype: Its matching antigen is unknown. A much larger clone differs by one base, so this may be a read error.

V and J are TRBV5-4 and TRBJ2-3; TRBD1 agrees at 8 bases. Source material: axillary lymph node tissue. This clonotype was obtained from a female donor with breast cancer. Some clones in this sample may be carry-over from other donors' samples. The CDR3: CVSSFPGQGTDTQYF. DNA for the CDR3: TGTGTCAGCAGCTTCCCGGGACAGGGCACAGATACGCAGTATTTT.